These 2 T cell receptor beta chains share one sample of origin, sequenced in a study of a mutant IDH1 vaccine in newly diagnosed glioma (dated by TCRdb to about 2021). The time point label corresponds to: baseline, week 1 (first vaccination visit). Sample treatment or condition, as interpreted from the label and publication: pre-vaccination baseline after standard-of-care therapy. Libraries were built with the immunoSEQ multiplex PCR assay. Imported from immuneACCESS, the table was reduced by TCRdb to in-frame sequences with V and J called. These copies leave out some clones; in studies compared against another copy, an unresolved V gene accounts for under half, and the cause of the remainder is not known. The sample table holds approximately 19,000 clones, of which approximately 85% were seen once. The ten largest clonotypes hold 5% to 6% of the sample. Sequencing used PBMCs, obtained from a glioma patient treated with radiotherapy, temozolomide or both. Receptor source: a man in his forties with glioma.

V usage is TRBV5-1 and J usage is TRBJ2-5; possibly TRBD1 or TRBD2 for D (5 bases each). V was cut by 5 bases and J by 7 bases, with 18 bases left in between. Per the germline V gene, CDR1 is SGHRS and CDR2 is YFSETQ. The CDR3 spans 14 residues. In DNA form, the CDR3 reads TGCGCCAGCAGTTCGGGACCCATGACTGCGACCCAGTACTTC. This translates into CASSSGPMTATQYF.

The chain recombines TRBV5-6 with TRBJ1-1, with TRBD1 as a possible D gene (5 bases). Trimming cost V 0 bases and J 5 bases, with 11 bases left between them. The CDR3 spans 14 residues. CDR1 and CDR2 from the germline V gene are SGHDT and YYEEEE. Here the CDR3 reads CASSLVGGDTEAFF. CDR3 coding DNA: TGTGCCAGCAGCTTGGTCGGGGGGGATACTGAAGCTTTCTTT.